This T cell receptor (beta chain) derives from a study of CD8 T cells in Susac syndrome. V gave up 2 bases and J gave up 6 bases; unmatched junction bases: 7. The germline gives CDR1 MNHNY, CDR2 SVGAGI (reference sequence). The length of the CDR3 is 16 residues. The authors negatively isolated CD8+ and CD4+ T cells and FACS-enriched TEMRA cells. When the RNA was reverse transcribed, random hexamers were used with an input of roughly 0.45 to 1 ug. TCR beta CDR3 was amplified by immunoSEQ multiplex PCR. This amplification extended across 54 Vbeta and 13 Jbeta segments. Via MiXCR, TCRdb re-called the immunoSEQ multiplex PCR reads, giving one row per CDR3 protein. Of about 200,000 distinct CDR3 sequences in the sample, approximately 93% were seen once.

This TCR was sampled from a human donor in good health. Sequenced sample: CD4+ T cells from PBMCs. The chain links TRBV6-6 to TRBJ1-6, with 7 nucleotides matching TRBD1. CDR3 sequence reads: CASSYKGASSNSPLHF. DNA for the CDR3: TGTGCCAGCAGTTACAAGGGGGCTTCTAGTAATTCACCCCTCCACTTT.